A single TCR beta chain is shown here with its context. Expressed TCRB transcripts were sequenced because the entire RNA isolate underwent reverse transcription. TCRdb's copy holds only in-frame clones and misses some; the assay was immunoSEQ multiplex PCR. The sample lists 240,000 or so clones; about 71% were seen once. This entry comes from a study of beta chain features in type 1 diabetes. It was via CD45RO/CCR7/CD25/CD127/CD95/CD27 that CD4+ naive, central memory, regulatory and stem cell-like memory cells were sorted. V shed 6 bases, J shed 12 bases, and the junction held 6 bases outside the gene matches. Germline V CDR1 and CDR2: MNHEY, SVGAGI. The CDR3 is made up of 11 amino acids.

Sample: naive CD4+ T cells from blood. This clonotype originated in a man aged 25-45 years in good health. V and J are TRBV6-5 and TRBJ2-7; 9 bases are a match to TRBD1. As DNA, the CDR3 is TGTGCCAGCAGCACCCGGGACAGGGTGTACTTC. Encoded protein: CASSTRDRVYF.